A single T cell receptor (beta chain) is shown here with its context. Its antigen is currently unknown. The repertoire was sequenced with immunoSEQ multiplex PCR; TCRdb's copy has only in-frame clones and lacks some. The sample lists over 6,500 clones, about 85% seen once, with 2% to 2.5% in the top ten. This sample was taken from a study of immune evolution from preneoplasia to lung adenocarcinoma. Patients had resection in Japan or China between the mid-2010s and the late 2010s. Premalignant or tumor cells were enriched by macro-dissection after pathologic assessment. With 4 bases clipped from V and 4 bases from J, the junction kept 6 bases outside the gene matches. CDR3 size: 16 residues. The germline CDR1 and CDR2 sequences are MDHEN and SYDVKM. General observations from the study: KRAS-mutant nodules had the highest T cell clonality. Normal lung had the highest top T cell clone frequencies.

Sequencing input: FFPE minimally invasive lung adenocarcinoma tissue. The chain is built from TRBV28 and TRBJ2-2; 10 bases fit TRBD1. The source of this sequence is an elderly person with lung adenocarcinoma. The CDR3 bases are TGTGCCAGCAGTTGGAGGGACAGGGGCGGCACCGGGGAGCTGTTTTTT. Protein: CASSWRDRGGTGELFF.